The clone carrying this TCR beta chain was seen a few times. What it binds is not known. This CDR3 is built from 16 residues. Trimming removed 3 bases from V and 4 bases from J, with 16 bases in between. Germline loops: CDR1 SGHVS, CDR2 FQNEAQ. This record belongs to a study of blood T cells in healthy people across ages. Study observations and caveats: No one knew whether donors had CMV, which possibly confounded expanded clonotype changes.

Isolated per sample were at least 6 million PBMCs. Per individual sample, total RNA of at least 5.5 micrograms was extracted. Then a second PCR, running about 6 to 12 cycles, was carried out with a sample-barcoded 5' primer and a J-beta primer mix. One entry per CDR3 protein, called by TCRdb with MiXCR from the 5' RACE reads. The table shows approximately 800,000 distinct CDR3 sequences, with 20% to 30% occurring only once. A further study also used this sample, focusing on T cells of mothers and their children.

The gene calls are TRBV7-8 and TRBJ2-1; a weak D match, TRBD2 (6 bases). The receptor's source is a boy younger than 18 in good health. The sample consisted of blood. DNA of the CDR3: TGTGCCAGCAGCTTCTCGGGCGGGGTGTATTACAATGAGCAGTTCTTC. Residues: CASSFSGGVYYNEQFF.